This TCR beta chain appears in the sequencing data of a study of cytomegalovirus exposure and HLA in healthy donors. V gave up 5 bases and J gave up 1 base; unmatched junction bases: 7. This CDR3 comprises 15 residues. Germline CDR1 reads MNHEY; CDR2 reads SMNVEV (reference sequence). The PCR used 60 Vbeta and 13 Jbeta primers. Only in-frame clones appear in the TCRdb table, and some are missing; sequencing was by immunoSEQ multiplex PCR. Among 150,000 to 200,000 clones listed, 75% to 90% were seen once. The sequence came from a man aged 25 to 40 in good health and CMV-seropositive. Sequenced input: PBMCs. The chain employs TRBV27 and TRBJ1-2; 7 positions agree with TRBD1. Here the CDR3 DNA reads TGTGCCAGCAGTCTTTCACAGGGGAGTAACTATGGCTACACCTTC. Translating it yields CASSLSQGSNYGYTF.